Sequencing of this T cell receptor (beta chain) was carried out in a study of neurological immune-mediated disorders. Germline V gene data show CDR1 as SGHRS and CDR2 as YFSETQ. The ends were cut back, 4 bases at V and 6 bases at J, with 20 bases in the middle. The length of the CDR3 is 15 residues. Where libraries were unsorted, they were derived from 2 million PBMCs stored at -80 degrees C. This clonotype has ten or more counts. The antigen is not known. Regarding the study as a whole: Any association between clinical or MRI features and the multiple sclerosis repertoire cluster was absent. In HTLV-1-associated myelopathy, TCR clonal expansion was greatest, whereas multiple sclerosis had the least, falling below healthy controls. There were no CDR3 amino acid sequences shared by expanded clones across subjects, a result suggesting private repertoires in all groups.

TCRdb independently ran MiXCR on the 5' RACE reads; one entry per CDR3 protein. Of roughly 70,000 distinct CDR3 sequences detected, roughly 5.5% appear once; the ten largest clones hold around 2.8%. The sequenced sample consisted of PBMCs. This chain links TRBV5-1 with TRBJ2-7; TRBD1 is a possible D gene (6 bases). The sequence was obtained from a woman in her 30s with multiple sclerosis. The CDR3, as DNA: TGCGCCAGCAGCGGGACCGGGACAAGATCGGTCGAGCAGTACTTC. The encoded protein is CASSGTGTRSVEQYF.